The 8 T cell receptor beta chains reported below all come from one sample, sequenced in a study of T cell repertoires in cytomegalovirus infection (dated by TCRdb to the late 2010s). The run used an Illumina HiSeq 1500. The public reads were reprocessed in TCRdb via fastp at Q25 and MiXCR, keeping in-frame beta chains. Under each unique CDR3 protein, matching rows form one entry showing the most common genes and DNA. This sample has 60,000 to 75,000 distinct CDR3 sequences in its table, and 4% of those were observed once. Roughly 22% of the sample goes to the ten largest clones. The sequenced material came from PBMCs. Receptor source: a human donor in good health (CMV status not recorded). Some clones in this sample may be carry-over from other donors' samples.

This clonotype was recorded many times. In DNA, the CDR3 is TGTGCCAGCAGCTTCGCTAGGGGCTACGAGCAGTACTTC. It specifies CASSFARGYEQYF. This chain joins TRBV7-6 and TRBJ2-7; tentatively, D is TRBD1 (5 bases). The CDR3 totals 13 residues. Trimming took 3 bases from V and 3 from J, leaving 9 bases between them. Germline-derived CDR1 and CDR2 are SGHVS and FNYEAQ.

This clonotype was detected ten times or more. The chain uses TRBV7-2 and TRBJ1-1, with no clear D. The V end was cut by 3 bases, the J end by 1 base, with 12 bases between. The CDR3 runs 15 residues. The germline gives CDR1 SGHTA, CDR2 FQGNSA. CDR3 region: CASSLGGSGNTEAFF. The CDR3 DNA reads TGTGCCAGCAGCTTGGGAGGGAGCGGGAACACTGAAGCTTTCTTT.

The chain recombines TRBV4-1 with TRBJ1-1; 10 bases line up with TRBD1. Germline V gives CDR1 MGHRA, CDR2 YSYEKL. This CDR3 is built from 17 residues. V lost 4 bases and J lost 1; bases outside the gene matches: 9. CDR3: CASSLRDRGFSNTEAFF. For the CDR3, the DNA is TGCGCCAGCAGCCTTCGGGACAGGGGATTCTCGAACACTGAAGCTTTCTTT.

This clonotype was observed at least ten times. V gene TRBV7-2 combines with J gene TRBJ1-2; D ambiguous. CDR1 SGHTA and CDR2 FQGNSA come from the germline V gene. Trimming took 5 bases from V and 7 from J, leaving 14 bases between them. This CDR3 is 13 amino acids long. The CDR3 reads CASSLSAGSGYTF. The CDR3 region has the DNA TGTGCCAGCAGCCTTTCGGCAGGTTCTGGCTACACCTTC.

Comment on this clonotype: A much larger clone lies one base from this, so it may be a read error. The chain couples TRBV6-2 or TRBV6-3 to TRBJ2-1; a possible D gene is TRBD1 (6 bases). In germline, CDR1 is MNHEY, CDR2 SVGEGT. Trimming took off 6 bases at V and 13 bases at J, with 19 bases between the two ends. The length of the CDR3 is 13 residues. CDR3 amino acids: CASSANRARQQFF. The DNA for the CDR3 is TGTGCCAGCAGCGCCAACAGGGCAAGACAACAGTTCTTC.

This clonotype was detected many times. The genes are TRBV7-8 and TRBJ2-4; D might be TRBD2 (5 bases). The V gene lost 2 bases and the J gene lost 4 bases, with 15 bases spanning the gap. The CDR3 loop spans 16 amino acids. CDR1 is SGHVS, CDR2 FQNEAQ, per germline. This chain's CDR3 is CASSLQVLADKNIQYF. CDR3 bases: TGTGCCAGCAGCTTACAGGTTCTAGCCGATAAAAACATTCAGTACTTC.

This clonotype was recorded at least ten times. V gene TRBV12-3 or TRBV12-4 combines with J gene TRBJ2-3; 8 bases are a match to TRBD2. The CDR3 runs 13 residues. Trimming cost V 9 bases and J 4 bases; bases outside gene matches: 6. The CDR3 sequence is CASGPRGADTQYF. CDR3 coding DNA: TGTGCCAGTGGCCCGCGGGGGGCAGATACGCAGTATTTT.

This clonotype was found many times. J is TRBJ1-1 and V is TRBV7-6; D call uncertain. This CDR3 comprises 13 residues. V lost 1 base and J 5 bases, leaving 8 bases between the germline ends. Germline V gives CDR1 SGHVS, CDR2 FNYEAQ. As DNA, the CDR3 is TGTGCCAGCAGCTTAGATTCTTGGACTGAAGCTTTCTTT. Amino acids: CASSLDSWTEAFF.